These 28 T cell receptor beta chains share one sample of origin, sequenced in a study of blood T cell repertoires in COVID-19. The assay was immunoSEQ multiplex PCR, and TCRdb's table has in-frame clones only and misses some. The data show roughly 410,000 clones, 70% to 90% seen once. The sample consisted of peripheral blood. These receptors were taken from a woman between 35 and 50 years old with COVID-19, enrolled during active disease.

The chain is built from TRBV27 and TRBJ1-5; D remains ambiguous. The CDR3 loop spans 13 amino acids. Germline V gene data show CDR1 as MNHEY and CDR2 as SMNVEV (reference sequence). V lost 3 bases and J lost 3, with 6 bases in between. CDR3 sequence: CASSLRYNQPQHF. CDR3 nucleotide sequence: TGTGCCAGCAGTTTGCGGTACAATCAGCCCCAGCATTTT.

This clone was counted a few times. This chain links TRBV18 with TRBJ1-5, with a possible D match to TRBD1 (6 bases). CDR1 KGHSH and CDR2 LQKENI come from the germline V gene. V was shortened by 3 bases and J by 1 base, with 13 bases between the two germline ends. CDR3 length: 16 residues. As DNA, the CDR3 is TGTGCCAGCTCACCGTCGACAGGAATAAGCAATCAGCCCCAGCATTTT. It translates to CASSPSTGISNQPQHF.

The J gene is TRBJ2-5, the V gene TRBV27; 7 nucleotides agree with TRBD1. This CDR3 region has 14 residues. Trimming took 5 bases from V and 0 from J; bases not matched to a gene: 3. The V gene's germline CDR1 is MNHEY and CDR2 SMNVEV (reference sequence). The CDR3, as DNA: TGTGCCAGCAGTCCGGGACAGTACCAAGAGACCCAGTACTTC. Translated, it gives CASSPGQYQETQYF.

This chain links TRBV6-5 with TRBJ1-5; the D gene is possibly TRBD1 (6 bases). This CDR3 has 13 amino acids. Per the germline V gene, CDR1 is MNHEY and CDR2 is SVGAGI. Trimming took 8 bases from V and 3 from J, leaving 11 bases between them. The CDR3 protein is CASGGSPNQPQHF. DNA of the CDR3: TGTGCCAGCGGGGGCAGCCCCAATCAGCCCCAGCATTTT.

The chain has TRBV7-3 and TRBJ2-6; D gene unclear. CDR3 length: 16 amino acids. V was shortened by 5 bases and J by 4 bases, with 15 bases between the two germline ends. Germline V gene lookup returns CDR1 SGHTA and CDR2 FQGTGA. Written as DNA, the CDR3 is TGTGCCAGCAGCCAACTCCCCACAGCAGGGGCCAACGTCCTGACTTTC. Protein sequence: CASSQLPTAGANVLTF.

The chain couples TRBV12-3 or TRBV12-4 to TRBJ2-7; D may be TRBD2 (5 bases). This CDR3 is built from 13 residues. V was trimmed by 5 bases and J by 5 bases, leaving 13 bases between them. The CDR3 spells CASSLTWRNEQYF. The CDR3 DNA reads as TGTGCCAGCAGTCTGACATGGAGGAACGAGCAGTACTTC.

The chain employs TRBV19 and TRBJ1-2, with 12 positions matching TRBD1. CDR3 length: 17 amino acids. The junction had 11 bases not matched to a gene; V was cut back by 5 bases and J by 4 bases. CDR1 LNHDA and CDR2 SQIVND come from the germline V gene (reference sequence). CDR3 in DNA: TGTGCCAGTAGTGCTCGGGACAGGGGGCGCGGAGGCTATGGCTACACCTTC. The encoded protein is CASSARDRGRGGYGYTF.

CDR3 residues: CASSSRENQPQHF. The CDR3 coding sequence is TGTGCCAGCAGTTCCCGGGAAAATCAGCCCCAGCATTTT. The chain couples TRBV6-2 or TRBV6-3 to TRBJ1-5, with D unclear. Looked up from germline, CDR1 is MNHEY and CDR2 is SVGEGT. Trimming shortened V by 4 bases and J by 4 bases, and 8 bases separated the two germline ends. CDR3 size: 13 residues.

V is TRBV19 and J is TRBJ1-3, with 7 bases lining up with TRBD1. Trimming cost V 5 bases and J 0 bases; bases outside gene matches: 7. The CDR3 has 16 residues. Germline V gives CDR1 LNHDA, CDR2 SQIVND (reference sequence). The CDR3, as DNA: TGTGCCAGTAGTTGGCAGGGGGTAACCTCTGGAAACACCATATATTTT. Protein sequence: CASSWQGVTSGNTIYF. Full variable domain (rest looked up from reference TRBV19 and TRBJ1-3): DGGITQSPKYLFRKEGQNVTLSCEQNLNHDAMYWYRQDPGQGLRLIYYSQIVNDFQKGDIAEGYSVSREKKESFPLTVTSAQKNPTAFYLCASSWQGVTSGNTIYFGEGSWLTVV.

This sequence joins TRBV27 and TRBJ2-3; D is uncertain. The CDR3 has 13 amino acids. The germline V gene encodes CDR1 MNHEY and CDR2 SMNVEV (reference sequence). V shed 4 bases and J shed 4 bases, with 9 bases lying between them. In DNA, the CDR3 is TGTGCCAGCAGTTGGGCCCTATCAGATACGCAGTATTTT. Its protein product is CASSWALSDTQYF.

This clone appeared a few times. The rearrangement links TRBV6-5 to TRBJ1-2; D might be TRBD1 (5 bases). V was clipped by 0 bases and J by 0 bases, with 11 bases between them. The CDR3 has 16 residues. The germline gives CDR1 MNHEY, CDR2 SVGAGI. In DNA form, the CDR3 reads TGTGCCAGCAGTTACTCGCGACGGGGGTCTAACTATGGCTACACCTTC. Encoded protein: CASSYSRRGSNYGYTF.

This sequence joins TRBV6-6 and TRBJ1-1; 10 bases are a match to TRBD1. After removal of 6 bases from V and 4 bases from J, the junction contained 2 bases not matched to a gene. There are 13 residues in the CDR3. The germline V gene has CDR1 MNHNY and CDR2 SVGAGI (reference sequence). The CDR3 DNA follows: TGTGCCAGCAGGCGACAGGGGGCCACTGAAGCTTTCTTT. Protein: CASRRQGATEAFF.

The chain combines TRBV9 with TRBJ1-1; D ambiguous. There are 14 residues in the CDR3. V lost 4 bases, J lost 4 bases, and 14 bases lay in between. Germline lookup yields CDR1 SGDLS and CDR2 YYNGEE. The CDR3 sequence is CASSQWEGSTEAFF. In nucleotides, the CDR3 is TGTGCCAGCAGCCAATGGGAGGGATCCACTGAAGCTTTCTTT.

The chain uses TRBV9 and TRBJ2-1; weak D call: TRBD1 (6 bases). The V gene lost 4 bases and the J gene lost 3 bases, with 14 bases spanning the gap. The germline V gene has CDR1 SGDLS and CDR2 YYNGEE. The CDR3 contains 15 residues. CDR3 sequence (DNA): TGTGCCAGCAGCCCAGGGGTGGTTGGCTACAATGAGCAGTTCTTC. As protein: CASSPGVVGYNEQFF.

The gene calls are TRBV7-9 and TRBJ1-2; D is possibly TRBD1 (6 bases). This CDR3 region has 12 residues. Germline CDR1 and CDR2: SEHNR and FQNEAQ (reference sequence). The ends were cut back, 8 bases at V and 7 bases at J, with 14 bases in the middle. Here the CDR3 reads CASRTGPGGYTF. CDR3 nucleotide sequence: TGTGCCAGCCGTACAGGGCCGGGTGGCTACACCTTC.

This chain connects TRBV28 to TRBJ2-5, with TRBD1 matching over 8 bases. The CDR3 is made up of 14 amino acids. V lost 5 bases, J lost 1 base, and 3 bases stayed unmatched. The germline gives CDR1 MDHEN, CDR2 SYDVKM. This CDR3 is CASSPGGLQETQYF. DNA for the CDR3: TGTGCCAGCAGTCCAGGGGGCCTCCAAGAGACCCAGTACTTC.

The V call is TRBV28, the J call TRBJ1-1; D is possibly TRBD1 (5 bases). Germline V gene data show CDR1 as MDHEN and CDR2 as SYDVKM. The CDR3 contains 11 residues. CDR3 sequence: CATRGYTEAFF. The DNA of the CDR3 is TGTGCTACTCGGGGGTACACTGAAGCTTTCTTT.

The genes are TRBV7-9 and TRBJ2-5; 14 bases are shared with TRBD2. The CDR3 totals 17 residues. Germline assignment: CDR1 SEHNR and CDR2 FQNEAQ (reference sequence). The J segment lost 4 bases and the V segment lost 4 bases, leaving 8 bases of the junction unmatched. CDR3 sequence (DNA): TGTGCCAGCAGCTCCCCCCCCGGGACTAGCGGGAGAGAGACCCAGTACTTC. Encoded protein: CASSSPPGTSGRETQYF.

CDR3: CASSLDRSIYGYTF. The CDR3 region has the DNA TGTGCCAGCAGCTTGGACAGGTCGATCTATGGCTACACCTTC. The genes are TRBV5-4 and TRBJ1-2, with D possibly matching TRBD1 (5 bases). Germline loops: CDR1 SGHNT, CDR2 YYREEE (reference sequence). Trimming took 0 bases from V and 4 from J, leaving 10 bases between them. This CDR3 has 14 residues.

The rearrangement joins TRBV6-5 to TRBJ1-2, with TRBD1 matching over 7 bases. V gave up 9 bases and J gave up 7 bases; unmatched junction bases: 11. Germline V CDR1 and CDR2: MNHEY, SVGAGI. There are 13 residues in the CDR3. CDR3 sequence (DNA): TGTGCCAGTATCGGGACAGCTAACGGTGGCTACACCTTC. It codes for CASIGTANGGYTF.

The chain combines TRBV5-4 with TRBJ2-1; D is unclear. The CDR3 spans 13 residues. In germline, CDR1 is SGHNT, CDR2 YYREEE (reference sequence). V shed 6 bases and J shed 10 bases, with 17 bases lying between them. CDR3: CASTTPGRGEQFF. The CDR3 nucleotides are TGTGCCAGCACCACCCCCGGAAGAGGAGAGCAGTTCTTC. Variable domain in full (rest from reference TRBV5-4 and TRBJ2-1): ETGVTQSPTHLIKTRGQQVTLRCSSQSGHNTVSWYQQALGQGPQFIFQYYREEENGRGNFPPRFSGLQFPNYSSELNVNALELDDSALYLCASTTPGRGEQFFGPGTRLTVL.

This clone occurred once. This chain uses TRBV4-3 with TRBJ1-1, with TRBD1 matching 10 bases. CDR3 size: 15 residues. With V trimmed by 1 base and J by 3 bases, 2 bases remained unmatched. Per the germline V gene, CDR1 is LGHNA and CDR2 is YSLEER. CDR3 loop: CASSQAGQGDTEAFF. The CDR3 DNA sequence: TGCGCCAGCAGCCAAGCCGGACAGGGGGACACTGAAGCTTTCTTT.

The chain combines TRBV11-3 with TRBJ2-3; 9 bases are a match to TRBD2. V lost 4 bases, J lost 6 bases, and 8 bases stayed unmatched. The CDR3 runs 15 residues. CDR1 is SGHNT and CDR2 is YENEEA in the germline V gene. CDR3 in DNA: TGTGCCAGCAGCTCCCCAGCGGGGGGCAACGATACGCAGTATTTT. It yields the protein CASSSPAGGNDTQYF.

The chain links TRBV27 to TRBJ1-4; TRBD1 matches at 7 bases. Germline V gene lookup returns CDR1 MNHEY and CDR2 SMNVEV (reference sequence). The CDR3 covers 14 residues. The V and J ends lost 8 bases and 5 bases, in that order; junction bases with no gene match: 8. The CDR3 nucleotides read TGTGCCAGCTCCTGGAGGGACAGAAATGAAAAACTGTTTTTT. It is translated as CASSWRDRNEKLFF. The full variable domain, rest sourced from reference TRBV27 and TRBJ1-4, is EAQVTQNPRYLITVTGKKLTVTCSQNMNHEYMSWYRQDPGLGLRQIYYSMNVEVTDKGDVPEGYKVSRKEKRNFPLILESPSPNQTSLYFCASSWRDRNEKLFFGSGTQLSVL.

The rearrangement uses TRBV19 and TRBJ2-7; TRBD2 matches at 8 bases. V trimming: 6 bases; J trimming: 6 bases; junction bases outside the gene matches: 7. Germline V gene lookup returns CDR1 LNHDA and CDR2 SQIVND (reference sequence). This CDR3 region has 13 residues. CDR3 residues: CASSRTSGGEQYF. The CDR3 region has the DNA TGTGCCAGTAGCCGTACTAGCGGCGGCGAGCAGTACTTC. Full variable domain (missing parts from reference TRBV19 and TRBJ2-7): DGGITQSPKYLFRKEGQNVTLSCEQNLNHDAMYWYRQDPGQGLRLIYYSQIVNDFQKGDIAEGYSVSREKKESFPLTVTSAQKNPTAFYLCASSRTSGGEQYFGPGTRLTVT.

This clone has just a few counts. This chain connects TRBV5-1 to TRBJ1-4; D possibly corresponds to TRBD1 (6 bases). The germline gives CDR1 SGHRS, CDR2 YFSETQ. Trimming shortened V by 7 bases and J by 8 bases, and 15 bases separated the two germline ends. CDR3 size: 13 residues. Written as DNA, the CDR3 is TGCGCCAGCGGGGCGGGGGCCGGGGAAAAACTGTTTTTT. Translating it yields CASGAGAGEKLFF.

The chain couples TRBV5-8 to TRBJ1-1; possibly TRBD1 for D (6 bases). V was trimmed by 4 bases and J by 4 bases, leaving 17 bases between them. CDR1 and CDR2 (germline): SGHTS, YDEGEE. The CDR3 extends over 15 amino acids. CDR3 in amino acids: CASSPGDIWGTEAFF. In nucleotides, the CDR3 is TGTGCCAGCAGCCCTGGGGACATCTGGGGCACTGAAGCTTTCTTT.

The chain uses TRBV2 and TRBJ2-7; 9 bases are a match to TRBD1. The germline V gene encodes CDR1 SNHLY and CDR2 FYNNEI. V lost 6 bases to trimming and J lost 6 bases; unmatched junction nucleotides: 9. This CDR3 comprises 14 residues. CDR3 amino acids: CASSAGTGWGEQYF. In DNA, the CDR3 is TGTGCCAGCAGCGCCGGGACAGGGTGGGGCGAGCAGTACTTC.